This T cell receptor beta chain comes out of a study of breast tumors, draining lymph nodes, adjacent tissues. Study conclusions and caveats: Luminal-like breast cancer showed significantly higher tumor–nontumor repertoire similarity than basal-like.

In germline, CDR1 is LNHNV, CDR2 YYDKDF (reference sequence). The CDR3 runs 16 residues. The V and J ends lost 1 base and 4 bases respectively, with 14 bases between them. The lymph nodes were axillary draining lymph nodes from breast cancer patients. TCRdb re-called the multiplex PCR reads with MiXCR, one entry per CDR3 protein. This sample has over 100,000 distinct CDR3 sequences; around 20% occur once, and the top ten carry roughly 2.6%. At least ten counts were recorded for this clonotype. Its antigen remains unidentified. Sequencing was done on a sample of axillary lymph node tissue. This chain uses TRBV15 with TRBJ2-1; D is undetermined. The sequence was obtained from a female donor with breast cancer. Some clones in this sample may be carry-over from other donors' samples. This chain's CDR3 is CATSRGPVFTYNEQFF. The CDR3 DNA is TGTGCCACCAGCAGAGGTCCTGTTTTTACGTACAATGAGCAGTTCTTC.